This T cell receptor beta chain comes out of a study of cytomegalovirus exposure and HLA in healthy donors. Whole-study results and caveats: Relative to equally common others, HLA-associated TCR beta chains showed greater clonal expansion in a later analysis. There were approximately 150 TCR beta chains listed as cytomegalovirus-associated.

V lost 6 bases and J lost 5; bases outside the gene matches: 6. Germline V gene data show CDR1 as MNHEY and CDR2 as SMNVEV (reference sequence). The CDR3 is made up of 14 amino acids. Researchers ran the PCR with 60 Vbeta and 13 Jbeta primers. Generated by immunoSEQ multiplex PCR, the TCRdb table keeps only in-frame clones and is missing some. The table lists fewer than 120,000 clones, around 79% of them singletons, with roughly 1.2% in the top ten. As concerns this clone: Its antigen is undetermined.

The J gene is TRBJ2-2, the V gene TRBV27, with 7 bases lining up with TRBD1. The sequencing input was PBMCs. This clonotype originated in a woman aged 30 to 39 in good health and CMV-seronegative. In nucleotides, the CDR3 is TGTGCCAGCAGATCTCAGGGGGTTACCGGGGAGCTGTTTTTT. Its translation is CASRSQGVTGELFF.